This TCR beta chain derives from a study of early T cells in non-severe SARS-CoV-2 infection listed by TCRdb under 2021. Study-level background: TCR sequencing used bulk RNA from unsorted whole blood, so alpha and beta chains could not be paired.

The library was produced with 5' RACE. Reads for this sample came from a NextSeq 500. Unique molecular identifiers were attached to individual cDNA molecules in the TCR library protocol so that sequencing error and PCR bias could be corrected. Both TCR alpha and beta chains were sequenced, and tight co-correlation was observed between alpha and beta sequence abundances in each sample. For the original study's pipeline: Decombinator V4 was used to annotate the V gene, J gene and CDR3 of the TCR sequences. TCRs were defined as expanded if a significant change between any two time points was detected under a Poisson model with p below 0.0001. TCR abundances were normalised to the total number of TCRs sequenced in each sample and reported as counts per million. TRAV1-2 paired with TRAJ12, TRAJ20 or TRAJ33 defined MAIT TCRs, while TRAV10 paired with TRAJ18 defined iNKT TCRs. A search of VDJdb, accessed on 1 November 2021, was run for TCRs annotated to CMV, EBV and SARS-CoV-2, with TCRs annotated for multiple antigens excluded. The public sequencing data were trimmed at Q25 with fastp and processed into clonotypes with MiXCR by TCRdb, which kept only in-frame beta chains. Rows are unified per CDR3 protein, each entry keeping the most common DNA and genes. TCRdb's processing, not the study's, gives the V and J calls here. This sample comprises tens of thousands of distinct CDR3 sequences, around 13% of them detected only once. The biggest ten clones account for about 5% of the sample.

Between the V and J ends, shortened by 1 base and 9 bases respectively, the junction contains 4 bases. The germline V gene supplies CDR1 MDHEN and CDR2 SYDVKM. The CDR3 runs 11 amino acids, cysteine and phenylalanine included. Just CDR3 DNA is preserved here, 33 bases in frame from base 1. The paper as a whole reports these results and caveats: Matching against VDJdb was skewed toward anti-spike CD8 responses, likely underestimated virus-specific expansions, and missed private and CD4 specificities.

This clonotype was picked up many times. Its antigen specificity is not known. No clone much larger than this one lies a single base away; base qualities are absent. The study was a case-control design nested within a healthcare worker cohort in London, UK, with weekly nasopharyngeal swab PCR tests and blood sampling. Healthcare workers were recruited during the week of the UK lockdown, between 23 and 31 March 2020, and followed weekly for up to roughly 15 weeks. This sequence uses TRBV28 and TRBJ2-1; no D segment can be confidently identified. The receptor comes from an adult who was a healthcare worker with PCR-confirmed SARS-CoV-2 infection or an uninfected control (not recorded which). Sequencing used whole blood. The DNA sequence reads TGTGCCAGCAGTTTATCCCGTGAGCAGTTCTTC. Its translation reads: CASSLSREQFF.